This TCR beta chain was sequenced during a study of vaccination and CD4 T cells after COVID-19. As for the study in general: The authors used overlapping spike peptides from SARS-CoV-2, HCoV-NL63, HCoV-OC43 and HCoV-229E to stimulate cells.

As regards this clonotype: Its specificity is unknown.

The CDR3 totals 11 residues. The germline V gene has CDR1 MNHNS and CDR2 SASEGT. Trimming stripped 9 bases from V and 0 bases from J, with 4 bases between. Sequencing of cultured CD4+ T cell DNA used the Oncomine TCR Beta short-read assay. TCRdb ran MiXCR on the PCR reads and lists one entry per CDR3 protein. The table has 6,500 to 9,500 distinct CDR3 sequences, 40% to 60% seen once. Treatment given: approximately 10-day PBMC culture with coronavirus spike peptide pools or control peptides (ViraFEST assay). Harvesting of the unexposed donor's CD4+ T cells predated the COVID-19 pandemic (2011-2018). The receptor was isolated from a human donor in good health. The chain carries TRBV6-1 and TRBJ2-3; D remains unclear. Specimen: CD4+ T cells from blood, cultured in vitro. This CDR3 reads CASTSTDTQYF. The CDR3, as DNA: TGTGCCAGTACTAGCACAGATACGCAGTATTTT.